In this sample, the clone carrying this T cell receptor (beta chain) turned up many times. This entry belongs to a study of blood T cells in healthy people across ages. Alongside a J-beta primer mix, a sample-barcoded 5' primer served in a second PCR lasting about 7 to 11 cycles. Through a template-switch adaptor with 12 random nucleotides, each cDNA molecule received a tag. Using its own MiXCR run on the 5' RACE reads, TCRdb lists one record per CDR3 protein. The sample yields about 540,000 distinct CDR3 sequences, around 24% seen once. CDR1 SQVTM and CDR2 ANQGSEA come from the germline V gene. The V and J ends lost 4 bases and 3 bases respectively, with 9 bases between them. This CDR3 is built from 12 residues. These records were also assigned to another study, of T cells of mothers and their children.

Sequenced input: blood. This chain connects TRBV29-1 to TRBJ2-5; D is tentatively TRBD1 or TRBD2 (5 bases each). The receptor comes from a boy aged 5-17 years in good health. CDR3 sequence (DNA): TGCAGCGTTGGATGGGGGAAAGAGACCCAGTACTTC. Translation gives CSVGWGKETQYF.